One sample yielded the 11 T cell receptor beta chains listed below, sequenced in a study of CD8+ T cells in alopecia areata. TCR sequencing used cDNA made by reverse transcription of extracted RNA. Libraries were prepared by immunoSEQ multiplex PCR; TCRdb keeps only in-frame clonotypes and omits some of them. The sample carries about 250,000 clones, 67% recorded once. The starting material was CD4+ T cells sorted from blood, obtained at week 0. Receptors were obtained from a human donor with alopecia areata.

The sample holds a few counts of this clone. The chain joins TRBV5-6 to TRBJ2-3, with D maybe TRBD1 (6 bases). V was shortened by 4 bases and J by 2 bases, with 8 bases between the two germline ends. The CDR3 covers 13 residues. Germline loops: CDR1 SGHDT, CDR2 YYEEEE. The CDR3 is CASSRTVTDTQYF. The CDR3 DNA reads as TGTGCCAGCAGCAGGACAGTCACAGATACGCAGTATTTT.

The V gene is TRBV30, the J gene TRBJ2-5, with D possibly TRBD1 on 6 matching bases. The assigned J gene may be wrong: the sequence end matches TRBJ2-7 better. CDR3 size: 12 residues. Per the germline V gene, CDR1 is GTSNPN and CDR2 is SVGIG (reference sequence). CDR3 sequence: CAWSRTVYEQYF. The CDR3 nucleotides are TGTGCCTGGAGCCGGACAGTTTACGAGCAGTACTTC.

V and J are TRBV6-6 and TRBJ1-6, with 8 bases that match TRBD1. Germline lookup yields CDR1 MNHNY and CDR2 SVGAGI (reference sequence). V gave up 8 bases and J gave up 7 bases; unmatched junction bases: 1. The CDR3 totals 12 residues. CDR3 protein: CASGTGNSPLHF. The DNA for the CDR3 is TGTGCCAGCGGGACAGGCAATTCACCCCTCCACTTT.

This clone was found a few times. The rearrangement joins TRBV30 to TRBJ2-5, with D possibly TRBD1 on 5 matching bases. The CDR3 totals 15 residues. The germline CDR1 and CDR2 sequences are GTSNPN and SVGIG (reference sequence). V dropped 6 bases and J dropped 1 base, with 18 bases sitting between them. CDR3 nucleotides: TGTGCCTGCAATTTACCCCGACAGACCCAAGAGACCCAGTACTTC. The encoded protein is CACNLPRQTQETQYF.

The chain recombines TRBV4-2 with TRBJ2-7; D ambiguous. Deletions cut 1 base from V and 4 bases from J, with 5 bases between. There are 12 residues in the CDR3. Per germline, CDR1 LGHNA and CDR2 YNFKEQ. The CDR3 region has the DNA TGTGCCAGCAGCCAAGGACCGTACGAGCAGTACTTC. Amino acid sequence: CASSQGPYEQYF.

The genes are TRBV30 and TRBJ2-5, with D hard to call. The CDR3 spans 17 residues. Per the germline V gene, CDR1 is GTSNPN and CDR2 is SVGIG (reference sequence). The V end was cut by 2 bases, the J end by 2 bases, with 21 bases between. CDR3 loop: CAWSRLFGRIEQETQYF. The DNA of the CDR3 is TGTGCCTGGAGTAGGCTCTTCGGCAGGATCGAACAAGAGACCCAGTACTTC.

The chain combines TRBV16 with TRBJ1-6; D is uncertain. CDR3 length equals 14 residues. V lost 3 bases and J 7 bases, leaving 10 bases between the germline ends. Germline V gene sequence: CDR1 KGHSY, CDR2 FQNENV. CDR3 region: CASSQAGRNSPLHF. The DNA of the CDR3 is TGTGCCAGCAGCCAGGCAGGTCGGAATTCACCCCTCCACTTT.

V usage is TRBV7-2 and J usage is TRBJ1-1; D unresolved. In germline, CDR1 is SGHTA, CDR2 FQGNSA. The germline V and J ends were trimmed by 5 bases and 4 bases, with 11 bases remaining between them. The CDR3 has 13 residues. Written as DNA, the CDR3 is TGTGCCAGCAGCACCACCGGCCGCACTGAAGCTTTCTTT. This codes for CASSTTGRTEAFF.

As for this clone: The identical CDR3 is also encoded by other nucleotide sequences in the sample. V usage is TRBV7-2 and J usage is TRBJ2-5, with D maybe TRBD1 (5 bases). The V end was cut by 3 bases, the J end by 2 bases, with 7 bases between. Per the germline V gene, CDR1 is SGHTA and CDR2 is FQGNSA. The CDR3 is made up of 13 amino acids. The CDR3 loop reads CASSFDRQETQYF. The CDR3 DNA follows: TGTGCCAGCAGCTTCGACAGACAAGAGACCCAGTACTTC.

The genes are TRBV15 and TRBJ2-7; 7 bases match TRBD1. V lost 0 bases and J lost 4; bases outside the gene matches: 9. The CDR3 spans 16 residues. The V gene's germline CDR1 is LNHNV and CDR2 YYDKDF (reference sequence). The CDR3: CATSRDGGRGIYEQYF. DNA of the CDR3: TGTGCCACCAGCAGAGATGGGGGCAGGGGGATATACGAGCAGTACTTC. Filled out from reference TRBV15 and TRBJ2-7, the complete variable domain reads DAMVIQNPRYQVTQFGKPVTLSCSQTLNHNVMYWYQQKSSQAPKLLFHYYDKDFNNEADTPDNFQSRRPNTSFCFLDIRSPGLGDTAMYLCATSRDGGRGIYEQYFGPGTRLTVT.

This clone was counted a few times. The chain couples TRBV7-8 to TRBJ2-2; TRBD2 might be the D (5 bases). V dropped 5 bases and J dropped 6 bases, with 13 bases sitting between them. There are 14 residues in the CDR3. The V gene's germline CDR1 is SGHVS and CDR2 FQNEAQ. The CDR3 DNA reads as TGTGCCAGCAGCCAGACGGCGGGTCCCGGGGAGCTGTTTTTT. As protein: CASSQTAGPGELFF.